Each of the 17 T cell receptor beta chains below was sequenced from the same sample in a study of blood T cells in healthy people across ages. The use of a sample-barcoded 5' primer and a J-beta primer mix characterized a second PCR of roughly 6 to 11 cycles. One entry per CDR3 protein, called by TCRdb with MiXCR from the 5' RACE reads. The profile shows about 1,600,000 distinct CDR3 sequences, roughly 40% of them singletons. The sample comprised blood. The receptor source for this set is a woman younger than 30 in good health.

This clonotype came up once. The J gene is TRBJ1-4, the V gene TRBV15; TRBD1 might be the D (5 bases). Trimming removed 0 bases at V and 6 bases at J, with 14 bases between. CDR1 is LNHNV, CDR2 YYDKDF, per germline (reference sequence). This CDR3 is 16 amino acids long. The DNA of the CDR3 is TGTGCCACCAGCAGAGATGGGGGGGGAGCTCATGAAAAACTGTTTTTT. Translation: CATSRDGGGAHEKLFF.

The table lists this clonotype with many counts. This sequence joins TRBV28 and TRBJ2-4; 9 nucleotides agree with TRBD2. CDR3 length equals 17 residues. Germline trimming cut 3 bases from V and 0 bases from J; bases unmatched to any gene: 6. Germline CDR1 and CDR2: MDHEN and SYDVKM. In DNA form, the CDR3 reads TGTGCCAGCAGTTTCGGTAGCGGGGGTATAGCCAAAAACATTCAGTACTTC. Its protein product is CASSFGSGGIAKNIQYF.

In its sample, this clonotype was seen once. The V and J genes are TRBV6-5 and TRBJ2-5, with a possible D match to TRBD1 (5 bases). The better agreement between TRBJ2-7 and the DNA end casts doubt on the J call. This CDR3 contains 14 residues. Germline V gene data show CDR1 as MNHEY and CDR2 as SVGAGI. The CDR3, as DNA: TGTGCCAGCAGTGCCAGTGTAGGGGCTGACGAGCAGTACTTC. This translates into CASSASVGADEQYF.

This clonotype was detected many times. The V gene is TRBV29-1, the J gene TRBJ2-1; no definite D call. The CDR3 extends over 8 amino acids. The germline V gene encodes CDR1 SQVTM and CDR2 ANQGSEA. V lost 5 bases, J lost 9 bases, and 2 bases lay in between. CDR3 DNA: TGCAGCGTTAGTGAGCAGTTCTTC. Translating it yields CSVSEQFF.

To note about this clonotype: A read error may explain this, as a much larger clone is one base away. The V gene is TRBV27, the J gene TRBJ2-1; 9 bases fit TRBD2. Looked up from germline, CDR1 is MNHEY and CDR2 is SMNVEV (reference sequence). The junction had 2 bases not matched to a gene; V was cut back by 8 bases and J by 0 bases. The CDR3 runs 14 residues. The CDR3 coding sequence is TGTGCCAGCTGGCGGGGGGGCTCCTACAATGAGCAGTTCTTC. Its protein is CASWRGGSYNEQFF.

This clonotype was observed a handful of times. This chain links TRBV5-1 with TRBJ1-1; no reliable D call. This CDR3 region has 15 residues. Trimming removed 1 base from V and 1 base from J, with 11 bases in between. CDR1 is SGHRS, CDR2 YFSETQ, per germline. The CDR3 DNA sequence: TGCGCCAGCAGCTTGAGCCCTTTGGGGAACACTGAAGCTTTCTTT. Translation gives CASSLSPLGNTEAFF.

This clonotype was recorded once. V usage is TRBV27 and J usage is TRBJ2-2, with D possibly TRBD2 on 5 matching bases. The CDR3 spans 16 residues. Germline V gene lookup returns CDR1 MNHEY and CDR2 SMNVEV (reference sequence). Trimming took off 7 bases at V and 0 bases at J, with 15 bases between the two ends. CDR3 amino acids: CASTPPASPNTGELFF. CDR3 coding DNA: TGTGCCAGCACCCCCCCAGCTAGCCCGAACACCGGGGAGCTGTTTTTT.

This clonotype was recorded a few times. The chain links TRBV12-3 or TRBV12-4 to TRBJ1-5; D possibly corresponds to TRBD1 (6 bases). The germline V and J ends were trimmed by 6 bases and 1 base, with 16 bases remaining between them. CDR3 length: 16 residues. The CDR3 spells CASRPTGSWSNQPQHF. CDR3 bases: TGTGCCAGCAGACCTACAGGGTCCTGGAGCAATCAGCCCCAGCATTTT.

On this clonotype itself: At one end the junction does not follow the germline gene, possibly because of a read error. This chain connects TRBV5-1 to TRBJ2-3; D ambiguous. CDR1 and CDR2 from the germline V gene are SGHRS and YFSETQ. The CDR3 is 14 amino acids. DNA of the CDR3: TGCGCCAGCAGCTCGGGTGGTATGTCAGATGCGCAGTATTTT. This gives the protein CASSSGGMSDAQYF.

This clonotype has only a few counts. The chain combines TRBV4-1 with TRBJ2-4; D unresolved. Trimming pared 4 bases from V and 6 bases from J, leaving 13 bases between. In germline, CDR1 is MGHRA, CDR2 YSYEKL. The length of the CDR3 is 14 residues. The CDR3 is CASSPPATANIQYF. CDR3 coding DNA: TGCGCCAGCAGCCCTCCGGCGACGGCAAACATTCAGTACTTC.

The rearrangement uses TRBV6-1 and TRBJ1-1; possible D gene TRBD1, 5 bases. Trimming stripped 2 bases from V and 0 bases from J, with 13 bases between. The CDR3 has 16 amino acids. Germline V gene lookup returns CDR1 MNHNS and CDR2 SASEGT. As DNA, the CDR3 is TGTGCCAGCAGTGAACTTGGGGGGGTATTGAACACTGAAGCTTTCTTT. The encoded protein is CASSELGGVLNTEAFF.

CDR3 coding DNA: TGCAGTGCTATAGGGGGGGGGTCAGATACGCAGTATTTT. Translated: CSAIGGGSDTQYF. The chain recombines TRBV20-1 with TRBJ2-3; D possibly corresponds to TRBD2 (7 bases). Trimming removed 4 bases from V and 4 bases from J, with 12 bases in between. CDR1 and CDR2 from the germline V gene are DFQATT and SNEGSKA (reference sequence). The CDR3 extends over 13 amino acids.

The chain links TRBV20-1 to TRBJ2-3; 9 nucleotides align to TRBD2. Germline V gives CDR1 DFQATT, CDR2 SNEGSKA (reference sequence). The CDR3 runs 15 residues. The CDR3 loop is CSWANSGRATDTQYF. The CDR3, as DNA: TGCAGCTGGGCTAATAGCGGGAGAGCCACAGATACGCAGTATTTT.

The chain has TRBV2 and TRBJ1-4; tentatively, D is TRBD1 (5 bases). There are 15 residues in the CDR3. Germline V gene data show CDR1 as SNHLY and CDR2 as FYNNEI. The V and J ends lost 8 bases and 7 bases respectively, with 20 bases between them. The CDR3 nucleotides read TGTGCCAGCGGGGGACGTGTGGGGCTGGGTGAAAAACTGTTTTTT. Encoded protein: CASGGRVGLGEKLFF.

Ten or more counts support this clonotype. V and J are TRBV29-1 and TRBJ2-5; 10 bases align to TRBD2. Losses at the gene ends were 5 bases for V and 4 bases for J; bases not matched to a gene: 1. CDR1 and CDR2 from the germline V gene are SQVTM and ANQGSEA. The CDR3 extends over 12 amino acids. CDR3 DNA: TGCAGCGTTTCTAGCGGGGGAGAGACCCAGTACTTC. This sequence encodes CSVSSGGETQYF.

The genes are TRBV20-1 and TRBJ2-5, with 9 bases that match TRBD2. J lost 11 bases, V lost 0 bases, and 25 bases had no gene match. Looked up from germline, CDR1 is DFQATT and CDR2 is SNEGSKA (reference sequence). This CDR3 comprises 19 residues. CDR3 coding DNA: TGCAGTGCTAGAGATAGGATGGGTTTAGCGGGGGAGAATAGTGGGCGGCAGTACTTC. This translates into CSARDRMGLAGENSGRQYF.

Regarding this clonotype: Possible read error: a much larger clone is one base away. This chain joins TRBV20-1 and TRBJ2-1; 8 bases agree with TRBD2. CDR1 is DFQATT, CDR2 SNEGSKA, per germline (reference sequence). The CDR3 has 14 amino acids. The V and J ends lost 6 bases and 13 bases, in that order; junction bases with no gene match: 17. The CDR3 DNA reads TGCAGTGCCCGAGCGGGAGAAACTCTCGAGACCCAGTTCTTC. Encoded protein: CSARAGETLETQFF.